These T cell receptor beta chains were read from a single sample in a study of glioma-infiltrating T cells after dendritic cell vaccination. The method was immunoSEQ multiplex PCR; TCRdb's version includes in-frame clones alone and lacks a portion of them. Of roughly 90,000 clones detected, approximately 84% appear once; the ten largest clones hold approximately 14%. This specimen consisted of blood, obtained before dendritic cell vaccination. These receptor sequences come from a human donor with glioblastoma. Each CDR3 is given with its conserved first and last residue. The order of the fields is J gene, V gene, clone size, D gene, CDR3 DNA, CDR3 protein. A D gene is named only where the DNA matches it firmly. Size values are once, few and many counts, or a class for expanded clones, and some rows have none.

J: TRBJ2-7; V: TRBV28; size: .; D: .; DNA: TGTGCCAGCAGTTTAGTCTTCGGTACCACCTACGAGCAGTACTTC; CDR3: CASSLVFGTTYEQYF
J: TRBJ2-6; V: TRBV28; size: .; D: TRBD1; DNA: TGTGCCAGCAGTACCCCGGACAGGGCCGGGGCCAACGTCCTGACTTTC; CDR3: CASSTPDRAGANVLTF
J: TRBJ2-7; V: TRBV6-1; size: .; D: TRBD1; DNA: TGTGCCAGCAGTGAAGCGGTGGGACAGGGGGCGAGCGAGCAGTACTTC; CDR3: CASSEAVGQGASEQYF
J: TRBJ2-1; V: TRBV6-4; size: .; D: TRBD2; DNA: TGTGCCAGCAGTGAAGGACTAGCGGGGGGGAATGAGCAGTTCTTC; CDR3: CASSEGLAGGNEQFF
J: TRBJ2-1; V: TRBV30; size: .; D: .; DNA: TGTGCCTGGAGTGTATCTGGGGCGCGGGGTGAGCAGTTCTTC; CDR3: CAWSVSGARGEQFF
J: TRBJ1-1; V: TRBV5-1; size: .; D: TRBD1; DNA: TGCGCCAGCGGCTTCTTACGACAGGGGGACGATACTGAAGCTTTCTTT; CDR3: CASGFLRQGDDTEAFF
J: TRBJ2-7; V: TRBV28; size: .; D: .; DNA: TGTGCCAGCTTGACAGGTAGCTCCTACGAGCAGTACTTC; CDR3: CASLTGSSYEQYF
J: TRBJ2-3; V: TRBV28; size: few; D: .; DNA: TGTGCCAGCAGTTTGCCCAGGGGACGCAGCACAGATACGCAGTATTTT; CDR3: CASSLPRGRSTDTQYF
J: TRBJ1-2; V: TRBV29-1; size: .; D: .; DNA: TGCAGCGTTGAATGGAGAGCTAACTATGGCTACACCTTC; CDR3: CSVEWRANYGYTF
J: TRBJ1-5; V: TRBV19; size: .; D: TRBD1; DNA: TGTGCCAGTAGGATCCCGGGACAGAATCAGCCCCAGCATTTT; CDR3: CASRIPGQNQPQHF
J: TRBJ2-5; V: TRBV11-2; size: .; D: TRBD1; DNA: TGTGCCAGCAGCTCGGGACAGCGGCAAGAGACCCAGTACTTC; CDR3: CASSSGQRQETQYF
J: TRBJ2-7; V: TRBV29-1; size: .; D: .; DNA: TGCAGCGTCCCGGGTGGGAGTCCCTACGAGCAGTACTTC; CDR3: CSVPGGSPYEQYF
J: TRBJ2-1; V: TRBV9; size: .; D: .; DNA: TGTGCCAGCAGCGCCCCAAGCGGTAACTCCTACAATGAGCAGTTCTTC; CDR3: CASSAPSGNSYNEQFF
J: TRBJ1-1; V: TRBV28; size: .; D: .; DNA: TGTGCCACCGCCCAGGGGACAAAAGAAGCTTTCTTT; CDR3: CATAQGTKEAFF
J: TRBJ2-5; V: TRBV19; size: once; D: TRBD2; DNA: TGTGCCAGTAGTGGGGGGGAGCCGGGGGAGACCCAGTACTTC; CDR3: CASSGGEPGETQYF
J: TRBJ1-2; V: TRBV2; size: .; D: TRBD1; DNA: TGTGCCAGCAGGGGGGGACAGGGGGCTAGGTATGGCTACACCTTC; CDR3: CASRGGQGARYGYTF
J: TRBJ1-1; V: TRBV15; size: .; D: TRBD1; DNA: TGTGCCACCAGCAGAAAAGCAGGGGGCTCTTCGAACACTGAAGCTTTCTTT; CDR3: CATSRKAGGSSNTEAFF
J: TRBJ1-1; V: TRBV2; size: .; D: .; DNA: TGTGCCAGCAGTGTTGTATCGGGGAACCGCTATGAAGCTTTCTTT; CDR3: CASSVVSGNRYEAFF
J: TRBJ2-1; V: TRBV27; size: .; D: TRBD2; DNA: TGTGCCAGCAGTTTATGGACTAGCGTCAATGAGCAGTTCTTC; CDR3: CASSLWTSVNEQFF